The 21 T cell receptor beta chains presented below share a single source sample, sequenced in a study of T cells in women clearing cervical HPV infection. Sequencing used immunoSEQ multiplex PCR; TCRdb keeps in-frame clones, though not all of them. This listing includes some 19,000 clones. The sample taken for sequencing was blood buffy coat. The source of these receptors is a woman between 18 and 70 years old with a cervical HPV16 infection that either progressed to CIN3+ or cleared (not recorded which).

Comments on this clone: The sequence runs out 3 residues before the end of the CDR3; the remainder is reconstructed from the germline J gene. This chain connects TRBV6-4 to TRBJ1-2; 10 bases map to TRBD1. V was clipped by 6 bases and J by 3 bases; unmatched bases: 4. Germline CDR1 MRHNA, CDR2 SNTAGT. The CDR3 has 14 residues. The CDR3 here is CASSRDRGDYGYTF. CDR3 bases read: TGTGCCAGCAGCCGGGACAGGGGTGACTATGGC.

Turning to this clone: The missing CDR3 end, 3 residues past where the read stops, is filled in from the germline J gene. The V gene is TRBV28, the J gene TRBJ1-3; TRBD1 matches at 7 bases. The germline gives CDR1 MDHEN, CDR2 SYDVKM. J lost 3 bases, V lost 5 bases, and 16 bases had no gene match. This CDR3 region has 18 residues. The CDR3 bases that were read are TGTGCCAGCAGTATCCTCCGCGCCGGGACAGACTATGGAAACACC. It codes for CASSILRAGTDYGNT. The complete CDR3 protein is CASSILRAGTDYGNTIYF.

As concerns this clone: The read is 3 residues too short to cover the CDR3 end, so that end is filled in from the germline J gene. The chain has TRBV28 and TRBJ2-7; maybe TRBD1 (6 bases). Trimming left V 3 bases short and J 2 bases short, with 11 bases between. CDR1 MDHEN and CDR2 SYDVKM come from the germline V gene. The CDR3 covers 14 residues. Partial CDR3 DNA: TGTGCCAGCAGTTTCACAGGGTCAGCCTACGAG. Amino acids: CASSFTGSAYE. The entire CDR3 is CASSFTGSAYEQYF.

In regard to this clone: The CDR3 is cut off 3 residues early in the read; its end comes from the germline J gene. The V call is TRBV5-4, the J call TRBJ1-4, with D maybe TRBD1 (6 bases). The CDR3 is 14 residues long. CDR1 is SGHNT and CDR2 is YYREEE in the germline V gene (reference sequence). The CDR3 spells CASSLDRVGSPLFF. The sequenced part of the CDR3 DNA is TGTGCCAGCAGCTTGGACAGGGTAGGGTCACCA.

As to this clone: The sequence runs out 3 residues before the end of the CDR3; the remainder is reconstructed from the germline J gene. The V and J genes are TRBV6-1 and TRBJ2-3, with 10 bases matching TRBD2. Unmatched junction bases numbered 8, after V lost 0 bases and J lost 5 bases. CDR1 MNHNS and CDR2 SASEGT come from the germline V gene. The CDR3 runs 17 residues. The covered CDR3 bases are TGTGCCAGCAGTGAAGCGCCGGCTAGCGGGGGTCTAGATACG. It encodes CASSEAPASGGLDT. The full CDR3 is CASSEAPASGGLDTQYF.

About this clone itself: The read gets to within 3 residues of the CDR3 end, and the germline J gene fills in the rest. The chain has TRBV6-2 or TRBV6-3 and TRBJ1-6, with TRBD1 as a possible D gene (6 bases). Trimming cost V 3 bases and J 7 bases, with 10 bases left between them. The CDR3 extends over 14 amino acids. Per the germline V gene, CDR1 is MNHEY and CDR2 is SVGEGT. CDR3 amino acids: CASSYSGENSPLHF. The CDR3 DNA, read in part, is TGTGCCAGCAGTTATTCAGGGGAGAATTCACCC.

In the case of this clone: The DNA ends 3 residues before the CDR3 does, and the rest of the CDR3 is filled in from the germline J gene. The chain has TRBV19 and TRBJ2-1, with TRBD1 matching over 10 bases. Germline values: CDR1 LNHDA, CDR2 SQIVND (reference sequence). The CDR3 is made up of 13 amino acids. V trimming: 8 bases; J trimming: 6 bases; junction bases outside the gene matches: 4. The CDR3 sequence is CASGTGASNEQFF. The sequenced part of the CDR3 DNA is TGTGCCAGTGGGACAGGGGCTAGCAATGAG.

Details on this clone: The read is 3 residues too short to cover the CDR3 end, so that end is filled in from the germline J gene. This chain connects TRBV30 to TRBJ2-1; TRBD2 is a possible D gene (6 bases). The length of the CDR3 is 14 residues. V gave up 1 base and J gave up 7 bases, with 14 bases separating them. The germline gives CDR1 GTSNPN, CDR2 SVGIG (reference sequence). The CDR3 loop reads CAWSARTKKNEQFF. CDR3 DNA, as far as it was read: TGTGCCTGGAGTGCACGGACTAAGAAGAATGAG.

CDR3 residues: CASSFQGSNGYTF. The covered CDR3 bases are TGTGCCAGCAGCTTCCAGGGGAGTAATGGC. This chain uses TRBV7-2 with TRBJ1-2, with D tentatively TRBD1 (6 bases). The read ends 3 residues shy of where the CDR3 ends; the end is completed using the germline J gene. The CDR3 extends over 13 amino acids. CDR1 is SGHTA and CDR2 is FQGNSA in the germline V gene. The V gene lost 3 bases and the J gene lost 6 bases, with 11 bases spanning the gap.

On this clone: The read gets to within 3 residues of the CDR3 end, and the germline J gene fills in the rest. This chain joins TRBV6-2 or TRBV6-3 and TRBJ1-4; the D gene is possibly TRBD1 (5 bases). CDR3 length: 16 amino acids. Germline V lookup: CDR1 MNHEY, CDR2 SVGEGT. This chain's CDR3 is CAGTGTSSSGANVLFF. CDR3 DNA (partial): TGTGCCGGCACCGGGACTAGCAGCTCTGGGGCCAACGTA.

Notes on this clone: The read ends 3 residues shy of where the CDR3 ends; the end is completed using the germline J gene. This chain uses TRBV19 with TRBJ2-1, with D maybe TRBD1 (6 bases). With 5 bases removed from V and 0 bases from J, the gap between germline ends came to 17 bases. Germline values: CDR1 LNHDA, CDR2 SQIVND (reference sequence). CDR3 length: 17 amino acids. The CDR3 spells CASSPTPGASSYNEQFF. Incomplete CDR3 DNA: TGTGCCAGTAGTCCAACCCCAGGGGCAAGCTCCTACAATGAG. Supplemented by reference TRBV19 and TRBJ2-1, the full variable domain reads DGGITQSPKYLFRKEGQNVTLSCEQNLNHDAMYWYRQDPGQGLRLIYYSQIVNDFQKGDIAEGYSVSREKKESFPLTVTSAQKNPTAFYLCASSPTPGASSYNEQFFGPGTRLTVL.

Worth noting for this clone: The read terminates 3 residues ahead of where the CDR3 ends, so the germline J gene completes it. V gene TRBV2 combines with J gene TRBJ2-1; 7 bases fit TRBD1. After removal of 6 bases from V and 8 bases from J, the junction contained 13 bases not matched to a gene. Germline CDR1 reads SNHLY; CDR2 reads FYNNEI. The length of the CDR3 is 15 residues. The CDR3 sequence is CASRLRGQGSDEQFF. The sequenced part of the CDR3 DNA is TGTGCCAGCAGGCTAAGGGGGCAGGGGAGCGATGAG.

This clone is medium-sized (0.01 to 0.1%) by frequency. The CDR3 goes on 3 residues after the read ends, and that part is filled in from the germline J gene. The chain employs TRBV19 and TRBJ1-1; 8 bases match TRBD1. The trim removed 5 bases at V and 1 base at J, leaving 9 bases unmatched. This CDR3 contains 16 residues. Germline V lookup: CDR1 LNHDA, CDR2 SQIVND (reference sequence). CDR3 loop: CASSPERGTGNTEAFF. CDR3 DNA, as far as it was read: TGTGCCAGTAGTCCCGAAAGGGGGACAGGGAACACTGAA.

Of note for this clone: The CDR3 is cut off 3 residues early in the read; its end comes from the germline J gene. The V and J genes are TRBV30 and TRBJ2-1; 8 bases are shared with TRBD2. The V and J ends lost 0 bases and 3 bases, in that order; junction bases with no gene match: 10. Germline-derived CDR1 and CDR2 are GTSNPN and SVGIG (reference sequence). This CDR3 has 17 residues. Partial CDR3 DNA: TGTGCCTGGAGTGTCGGCGGGGGGCCCTCTGGCTACAATGAG. Translated: CAWSVGGGPSGYNE. The entire CDR3 sequence reads CAWSVGGGPSGYNEQFF.

About this clone: The CDR3 goes on 3 residues after the read ends, and that part is filled in from the germline J gene. The genes are TRBV18 and TRBJ2-4; 8 positions agree with TRBD1. Per germline, CDR1 KGHSH and CDR2 LQKENI. The CDR3 runs 13 residues. The CDR3 loop reads CASSLTGVNGQYF. The sequenced part of the CDR3 DNA is TGTGCCAGCTCACTGACAGGGGTGAATGGT.

On this clone: The missing CDR3 end, 3 residues past where the read stops, is filled in from the germline J gene. The chain has TRBV5-1 and TRBJ1-3, with D possibly being TRBD1 (6 bases). Trimming removed 3 bases from V and 4 bases from J, with 11 bases in between. This CDR3 contains 14 residues. Germline V gene lookup returns CDR1 SGHRS and CDR2 YFSETQ. The CDR3 region is CASSSGGTGNTIYF. The part of the CDR3 DNA that was read is TGCGCCAGCAGCTCCGGTGGGACAGGAAACACC.

Note on this clone: The observed sequence ends 3 residues before the CDR3 terminus, with the missing tail filled in from the germline J gene. The chain joins TRBV20-1 to TRBJ1-5, with D perhaps TRBD1 (5 bases). Germline CDR1 reads DFQATT; CDR2 reads SNEGSKA (reference sequence). The CDR3 covers 17 residues. Trimming cost V 6 bases and J 6 bases, with 27 bases left between them. The sequenced CDR3 bases are TGCAGTGCCACCACCCGGGATCAGGGATTGGGAAGTCAGCCC. Residues: CSATTRDQGLGSQP. The full CDR3 is CSATTRDQGLGSQPQHF.

In regard to this clone: The read is 3 residues too short to cover the CDR3 end, so that end is filled in from the germline J gene. Distinct nucleotide sequences in the sample also encode this CDR3. The V call is TRBV5-1, the J call TRBJ1-3, with 7 bases that match TRBD1. After removal of 0 bases from V and 3 bases from J, the junction contained 3 bases not matched to a gene. Germline CDR1 SGHRS, CDR2 YFSETQ. This CDR3 is 15 amino acids long. The sequenced part of the CDR3 DNA is TGCGCCAGCAGCTTGGTAGGGGGCGGTGGAAACACC. Residues: CASSLVGGGGNT. The whole CDR3 reads CASSLVGGGGNTIYF. The full variable domain, rest sourced from reference TRBV5-1 and TRBJ1-3, is KAGVTQTPRYLIKTRGQQVTLSCSPISGHRSVSWYQQTPGQGLQFLFEYFSETQRNKGNFPGRFSGRQFSNSRSEMNVSTLELGDSALYLCASSLVGGGGNTIYFGEGSWLTVV.

In regard to this clone: The read stops 3 residues short of the end of the CDR3; the missing end is completed from the germline J gene. V and J are TRBV29-1 and TRBJ2-2; D is unresolved. The ends were cut back, 5 bases at V and 4 bases at J, with 8 bases in the middle. CDR1 and CDR2 (germline): SQVTM, ANQGSEA. CDR3 length: 12 residues. CDR3 bases read: TGCAGCGTTCATCCAGGCACCGGGGAG. This encodes CSVHPGTGE. In full, the CDR3 reads CSVHPGTGELFF.

CDR3 protein: CASSISRTGGLTATNEKLFF. CDR3 bases read: TGTGCCAGTAGTATTTCCCGGACAGGGGGCCTTACAGCAACTAATGAAAAA. The chain couples TRBV19 to TRBJ1-4, with 11 nucleotides matching TRBD1. The read halts 3 residues ahead of the CDR3 end, with the missing end drawn from the germline J gene. Per the germline V gene, CDR1 is LNHDA and CDR2 is SQIVND (reference sequence). The CDR3 sequence is 20 residues long. V lost 3 bases, J lost 0 bases, and 12 bases stayed unmatched.

The sequenced CDR3 bases are TGTGCCAGCAGCTTGGACAGCGGGTTCACAGATACG. It codes for CASSLDSGFTDT. The full CDR3 protein reads CASSLDSGFTDTQYF. The V gene is TRBV5-4, the J gene TRBJ2-3; TRBD2 is a possible D gene (6 bases). The read ends 3 residues before the CDR3 terminus; that terminus is restored from the germline J gene. Germline loops: CDR1 SGHNT, CDR2 YYREEE (reference sequence). V gave up 0 bases and J gave up 2 bases, with 10 bases separating them. There are 15 residues in the CDR3. Based on the CDR3 plus reference TRBV5-4 and TRBJ2-3, the full variable domain is ETGVTQSPTHLIKTRGQQVTLRCSSQSGHNTVSWYQQALGQGPQFIFQYYREEENGRGNFPPRFSGLQFPNYSSELNVNALELDDSALYLCASSLDSGFTDTQYFGPGTRLTVL.